These 27 T cell receptor beta chains share one sample of origin, sequenced in a study of cytomegalovirus exposure and HLA in healthy donors (dated by TCRdb to 2015 to 2018). The method behind the library was the immunoSEQ multiplex PCR assay. TCRdb stores this immuneACCESS table with in-frame sequences only. Part of the clones is absent; in the studies checked, under half of the shortfall reflects unresolved V genes, and no reason is known for the rest. This sample gives tens of thousands of clones in total; approximately 91% of them show up just once. 2% to 2.5% of the sample belongs to the ten largest clones. Sequenced: PBMCs. The receptors shown here come from a man in his thirties or forties in good health and CMV-seronegative.

This rearrangement joins TRBV11-2 to TRBJ2-7; D remains unclear. The germline gives CDR1 SGHAT, CDR2 FQNNGV. Deletions cut 0 bases from V and 0 bases from J, with 6 bases between. The CDR3 is 14 amino acids. The CDR3 loop is CASSLDLRSYEQYF. CDR3 coding DNA: TGTGCCAGCAGCTTAGATCTGCGCTCCTACGAGCAGTACTTC. The full variable domain, rest sourced from reference TRBV11-2 and TRBJ2-7, is EAGVAQSPRYKIIEKRQSVAFWCNPISGHATLYWYQQILGQGPKLLIQFQNNGVVDDSQLPKDRFSAERLKGVDSTLKIQPAKLEDSAVYLCASSLDLRSYEQYFGPGTRLTVT.

V gene TRBV9 combines with J gene TRBJ1-1, with 8 bases fitting TRBD1. The CDR3 is 14 amino acids. V lost 3 bases, J lost 4 bases, and 5 bases stayed unmatched. Germline CDR1 SGDLS, CDR2 YYNGEE. Here the CDR3 reads CASSAQGARTEAFF. In nucleotides, the CDR3 is TGTGCCAGCAGCGCCCAGGGGGCGCGCACTGAAGCTTTCTTT.

The chain recombines TRBV5-1 with TRBJ2-5; 7 bases match TRBD1. The germline gives CDR1 SGHRS, CDR2 YFSETQ. V lost 5 bases and J lost 2; bases outside the gene matches: 6. The CDR3 is 14 amino acids. The CDR3 bases are TGCGCCAGCAGAAGGAGCAGGGGGCAAGAGACCCAGTACTTC. This gives the protein CASRRSRGQETQYF.

The chain's CDR3 is CASSSAPGGGSDTQYF. CDR3 sequence (DNA): TGTGCCAGCAGCTCGGCCCCGGGGGGCGGGTCAGATACGCAGTATTTT. J is TRBJ2-3 and V is TRBV7-6; tentative D call: TRBD2 (7 bases). V was shortened by 4 bases and J by 4 bases, with 18 bases between the two germline ends. This CDR3 is built from 16 residues. Germline V lookup: CDR1 SGHVS, CDR2 FNYEAQ.

The chain is built from TRBV27 and TRBJ2-2; D unclear. The CDR3 extends over 12 amino acids. Trimming removed 2 bases at V and 6 bases at J, with 4 bases between. Germline CDR1 reads MNHEY; CDR2 reads SMNVEV (reference sequence). This CDR3 reads CASSLVSGELFF. The CDR3 DNA is TGTGCCAGCAGTTTAGTCTCCGGGGAGCTGTTTTTT.

The V call is TRBV5-1, the J call TRBJ2-3; a weak D match, TRBD2 (5 bases). Deletions cut 0 bases from V and 1 base from J, with 12 bases between. Germline-derived CDR1 and CDR2 are SGHRS and YFSETQ. The CDR3 totals 16 residues. The CDR3 is CASSLVMAEGTDTQYF. DNA for the CDR3: TGCGCCAGCAGCTTGGTGATGGCGGAGGGCACAGATACGCAGTATTTT.

Written as DNA, the CDR3 is TGTGCCAGCAGGACTAGCGGGAGCCAGACGTGGGGGAATGCCGGGGAGCTGTTTTTT. Translation: CASRTSGSQTWGNAGELFF. The chain joins TRBV28 to TRBJ2-2; 12 bases are shared with TRBD2. Germline CDR1 is MDHEN and CDR2 is SYDVKM. Trimming cost V 6 bases and J 6 bases; bases outside gene matches: 17. The CDR3 totals 19 residues.

The chain is built from TRBV28 and TRBJ2-7; D remains unclear. CDR3 length: 13 residues. Per the germline V gene, CDR1 is MDHEN and CDR2 is SYDVKM. V lost 7 bases and J 2 bases, leaving 12 bases between the germline ends. The DNA of the CDR3 is TGTGCCAGCATAACCCGGTCCCCCTACGAGCAGTACTTC. This gives the protein CASITRSPYEQYF.

This clone has only one observation. V is TRBV28 and J is TRBJ2-2; D not certain. Germline CDR1 is MDHEN and CDR2 is SYDVKM. The germline V and J ends were trimmed by 3 bases and 1 base, with 6 bases remaining between them. CDR3 length equals 14 residues. The CDR3 sequence is CASSFFKNTGELFF. CDR3 nucleotides: TGTGCCAGCAGTTTTTTCAAGAACACCGGGGAGCTGTTTTTT.

DNA of the CDR3: TGCAGCGGGGGAACAGGGAATAATGAAAAACTGTTTTTT. As protein: CSGGTGNNEKLFF. V is TRBV29-1 and J is TRBJ1-4; D is perhaps TRBD1 (6 bases). Germline V gives CDR1 SQVTM, CDR2 ANQGSEA. Trimming removed 7 bases from V and 4 bases from J, with 13 bases in between. The length of the CDR3 is 13 residues.

The gene calls are TRBV29-1 and TRBJ2-2; D gene ambiguous. Trimming shortened V by 2 bases and J by 0 bases, and 4 bases separated the two germline ends. The CDR3 length is 13 residues. CDR1 and CDR2 (germline): SQVTM, ANQGSEA. In DNA form, the CDR3 reads TGCAGCGTTGAATCCGCGAACACCGGGGAGCTGTTTTTT. Translated, it gives CSVESANTGELFF.

This rearrangement joins TRBV28 to TRBJ1-1, with a tentative D call TRBD1 (5 bases). Per the germline V gene, CDR1 is MDHEN and CDR2 is SYDVKM. This CDR3 spans 13 amino acids. Trimming removed 6 bases from V and 4 bases from J, with 12 bases in between. CDR3 coding DNA: TGTGCCAGCAGGCTTCCCGGGGGCACTGAAGCTTTCTTT. Its protein is CASRLPGGTEAFF.

The V call is TRBV6-4, the J call TRBJ2-1; TRBD2 matches 13 bases. Losses at the gene ends were 2 bases for V and 5 bases for J; bases not matched to a gene: 0. The CDR3 has 15 residues. Looked up from germline, CDR1 is MRHNA and CDR2 is SNTAGT. The CDR3 here is CASSDGTSGNNEQFF. The CDR3 DNA follows: TGTGCCAGCAGTGACGGGACTAGCGGGAACAATGAGCAGTTCTTC.

The chain carries TRBV5-4 and TRBJ2-3; no reliable D call. The length of the CDR3 is 13 residues. The V gene's germline CDR1 is SGHNT and CDR2 YYREEE (reference sequence). V was trimmed by 1 base and J by 3 bases, leaving 6 bases between them. The CDR3 is CASSLQATDTQYF. CDR3 in DNA: TGTGCCAGCAGCTTGCAGGCGACAGATACGCAGTATTTT.

This clone was observed a single time. This chain connects TRBV23-1 to TRBJ2-1; no definite D call. TRBV23-1 is an ORF, and what it does is uncertain. This CDR3 is built from 16 residues. V dropped 2 bases and J dropped 0 bases, with 11 bases sitting between them. The CDR3 here is CASSQMPQISYNEQFF. CDR3 DNA sequence: TGCGCCAGCAGTCAAATGCCACAGATCTCCTACAATGAGCAGTTCTTC.

This chain connects TRBV5-1 to TRBJ2-2, with 7 nucleotides matching TRBD1. This CDR3 contains 16 residues. CDR1 and CDR2 (germline): SGHRS, YFSETQ. The V gene end was trimmed by 0 bases and the J gene end by 4 bases; junction bases not matched to a gene: 6. CDR3 in amino acids: CASSLERTGSTGELFF. In nucleotides, the CDR3 is TGCGCCAGCAGCTTGGAAAGGACAGGAAGCACCGGGGAGCTGTTTTTT.

The chain is built from TRBV9 and TRBJ1-2; TRBD1 might be the D (5 bases). CDR1 and CDR2 (germline): SGDLS, YYNGEE. This CDR3 region has 13 residues. Trimming pared 3 bases from V and 3 bases from J, leaving 9 bases between. The CDR3 region is CASSEGGDYGYTF. The CDR3 DNA sequence: TGTGCCAGCAGCGAAGGAGGGGACTATGGCTACACCTTC. Full variable domain (rest looked up from reference TRBV9 and TRBJ1-2): DSGVTQTPKHLITATGQRVTLRCSPRSGDLSVYWYQQSLDQGLQFLIQYYNGEERAKGNILERFSAQQFPDLHSELNLSSLELGDSALYFCASSEGGDYGYTFGSGTRLTVV.

This sequence joins TRBV15 and TRBJ2-5; tentatively, D is TRBD2 (6 bases). The CDR3 covers 16 residues. Germline V gene lookup returns CDR1 LNHNV and CDR2 YYDKDF (reference sequence). The V gene lost 0 bases and the J gene lost 5 bases, with 16 bases spanning the gap. The CDR3 sequence: CATSRDGVRGPETQYF. DNA of the CDR3: TGTGCCACCAGCAGAGATGGGGTGCGGGGTCCCGAGACCCAGTACTTC.

The rearrangement uses TRBV7-6 and TRBJ1-5; D is ambiguous. V was pared by 4 bases and J by 9 bases, with 16 bases between. Germline V gene data show CDR1 as SGHVS and CDR2 as FNYEAQ. The CDR3 has 14 amino acids. CDR3: CASSSGQTGWPQHF. The CDR3 DNA follows: TGTGCCAGCAGCTCCGGGCAAACGGGGTGGCCCCAGCATTTT.

The chain links TRBV6-6 to TRBJ2-7; a possible D gene is TRBD2 (6 bases). The CDR3 loop spans 14 amino acids. Trimming removed 0 bases from V and 4 bases from J, with 10 bases in between. CDR1 is MNHNY and CDR2 is SVGAGI in the germline V gene (reference sequence). The CDR3 DNA reads TGTGCCAGCAGTTACTCGGGGGGACCTTACGAGCAGTACTTC. It codes for CASSYSGGPYEQYF.

The rearrangement uses TRBV5-5 and TRBJ2-7; 9 nucleotides line up with TRBD2. Per the germline V gene, CDR1 is SGHKS and CDR2 is YYEKEE (reference sequence). The CDR3 contains 15 residues. J gave up 5 bases and V 2 bases, and 8 bases lay outside the gene matches. The CDR3 DNA sequence: TGTGCCAGCAGCTTAGAGCCTAGCGGGGTCCACGAGCAGTACTTC. This encodes CASSLEPSGVHEQYF. The full variable domain, with the rest looked up from reference TRBV5-5 and TRBJ2-7, is DAGVTQSPTHLIKTRGQQVTLRCSPISGHKSVSWYQQVLGQGPQFIFQYYEKEERGRGNFPDRFSARQFPNYSSELNVNALLLGDSALYLCASSLEPSGVHEQYFGPGTRLTVT.

This clone appeared a few times. This chain links TRBV11-2 with TRBJ2-7; 8 bases map to TRBD1. The CDR3 runs to 14 residues. With 5 bases clipped from V and 3 bases from J, the junction kept 6 bases outside the gene matches. The germline V gene has CDR1 SGHAT and CDR2 FQNNGV. The CDR3 DNA reads TGTGCCAGCAGCCAGACAGGGGCGGACTACGAGCAGTACTTC. Translated, it gives CASSQTGADYEQYF. Full variable domain (missing parts from reference TRBV11-2 and TRBJ2-7): EAGVAQSPRYKIIEKRQSVAFWCNPISGHATLYWYQQILGQGPKLLIQFQNNGVVDDSQLPKDRFSAERLKGVDSTLKIQPAKLEDSAVYLCASSQTGADYEQYFGPGTRLTVT.

The rearrangement uses TRBV7-6 and TRBJ2-2, with D possibly TRBD2 on 5 matching bases. The CDR3 is 15 residues long. Trimming took off 5 bases at V and 5 bases at J, with 15 bases between the two ends. CDR1 SGHVS and CDR2 FNYEAQ come from the germline V gene. The CDR3 protein is CASSLQAGVTGELFF. The CDR3 DNA follows: TGTGCCAGCAGCCTCCAAGCCGGGGTGACCGGGGAGCTGTTTTTT.

The CDR3 sequence is CASSQVVGAYGYTF. Here the CDR3 DNA reads TGCGCCAGCAGCCAAGTTGTAGGAGCCTATGGCTACACCTTC. V usage is TRBV4-1 and J usage is TRBJ1-2; the D is unclear. With 1 base removed from V and 4 bases from J, the gap between germline ends came to 10 bases. The germline V gene encodes CDR1 MGHRA and CDR2 YSYEKL. CDR3 length equals 14 residues.

The gene calls are TRBV10-3 and TRBJ2-3; 7 positions match TRBD1. The CDR3 spans 14 residues. With V trimmed by 6 bases and J by 5 bases, 8 bases remained unmatched. Per germline, CDR1 ENHRY and CDR2 SYGVKD. This CDR3 reads CAIRRQGVEDTQYF. Written as DNA, the CDR3 is TGTGCCATCAGACGACAGGGAGTCGAAGATACGCAGTATTTT.

The rearrangement uses TRBV6-5 and TRBJ2-7; D is possibly TRBD2 (6 bases). V gave up 0 bases and J gave up 6 bases, with 12 bases separating them. CDR1 is MNHEY, CDR2 SVGAGI, per germline. The CDR3 runs to 14 residues. CDR3: CASSYSDGTFEQYF. CDR3 nucleotides: TGTGCCAGCAGTTACTCGGACGGGACTTTCGAGCAGTACTTC.

The genes are TRBV11-3 and TRBJ2-2; D gene unclear. V was cut by 5 bases and J by 3 bases, with 10 bases left in between. Per germline, CDR1 SGHNT and CDR2 YENEEA. The CDR3 loop spans 14 amino acids. CDR3 sequence: CASSQRGHTGELFF. The CDR3 nucleotides read TGTGCCAGCAGCCAGAGAGGTCACACCGGGGAGCTGTTTTTT.